These 22 T cell receptor beta chains share one sample of origin, sequenced in a study of beta chain features in type 1 diabetes. Expressed TCRB transcripts got sequenced, as all isolated RNA was reverse transcribed. TCRdb keeps only in-frame clones here, not all; method: immunoSEQ multiplex PCR. The sample yields approximately 15,000 clones, 55% seen once. Sequenced material: stem cell memory CD4+ T cells from blood. The receptors shown here come from a woman in her late teens or twenties in good health.

This clone showed up just once. The genes are TRBV14 and TRBJ2-1; 9 bases are shared with TRBD2. The CDR3 contains 15 residues. Germline V gene data show CDR1 as SGHDN and CDR2 as FVKESK. The ends lost 1 base at V and 9 bases at J; junction bases unmatched: 7. This CDR3 reads CASSQVAGGATEQFF. In DNA form, the CDR3 reads TGTGCCAGCAGCCAAGTTGCGGGGGGGGCTACTGAGCAGTTCTTC. Using reference TRBV14 and TRBJ2-1 for the parts outside the CDR3, the full variable domain is EAGVTQFPSHSVIEKGQTVTLRCDPISGHDNLYWYRRVMGKEIKFLLHFVKESKQDESGMPNNRFLAERTGGTYSTLKVQPAELEDSGVYFCASSQVAGGATEQFFGPGTRLTVL.

The V and J genes are TRBV7-6 and TRBJ2-5, with D maybe TRBD2 (6 bases). Germline V gives CDR1 SGHVS, CDR2 FNYEAQ. This CDR3 region has 14 residues. Trimming removed 2 bases at V and 5 bases at J, with 12 bases between. The CDR3 loop reads CASSLIAGSETQYF. CDR3 nucleotides: TGTGCCAGCAGCTTAATTGCCGGGAGCGAGACCCAGTACTTC.

This clone was counted a few times. The chain employs TRBV27 and TRBJ2-3, with 12 bases matching TRBD2. Germline loops: CDR1 MNHEY, CDR2 SMNVEV (reference sequence). The CDR3 extends over 14 amino acids. V lost 5 bases and J lost 8; bases outside the gene matches: 5. As DNA, the CDR3 is TGTGCCAGCAGTCCGAGGACTAGCGGGGCTACGCAGTATTTT. Protein: CASSPRTSGATQYF.

This clone was seen just once. The chain carries TRBV7-6 and TRBJ2-3; maybe TRBD1 (6 bases). CDR1 and CDR2 from the germline V gene are SGHVS and FNYEAQ. The CDR3 sequence is 16 residues long. Trimming removed 3 bases from V and 2 bases from J, with 15 bases in between. CDR3 nucleotide sequence: TGTGCCAGCAGCTTTCCATTCCGGGACACCACAGATACGCAGTATTTT. Translated: CASSFPFRDTTDTQYF.

This chain connects TRBV12-5 to TRBJ1-2, with a possible D match to TRBD1 (6 bases). The V gene lost 4 bases and the J gene lost 7 bases, with 19 bases spanning the gap. The CDR3 runs 15 residues. Germline V gene sequence: CDR1 LGHNT, CDR2 FRNRAP. CDR3 DNA: TGTGCTAGTGGTTCGCCCGGGGGGGGGCGGAGTGGCTACACCTTC. Its protein product is CASGSPGGGRSGYTF. Full variable domain (rest looked up from reference TRBV12-5 and TRBJ1-2): DARVTQTPRHKVTEMGQEVTMRCQPILGHNTVFWYRQTMMQGLELLAYFRNRAPLDDSGMPKDRFSAEMPDATLATLKIQPSEPRDSAVYFCASGSPGGGRSGYTFGSGTRLTVV.

This clone was seen more than once but under ten times. The gene calls are TRBV7-2 and TRBJ1-4, with 10 nucleotides matching TRBD1. In germline, CDR1 is SGHTA, CDR2 FQGNSA. The CDR3 sequence is 15 residues long. V lost 5 bases to trimming and J lost 6 bases; unmatched junction nucleotides: 6. In DNA, the CDR3 is TGTGCCAGCAGCCGGACAGGGGGGCGGGATGAAAAACTGTTTTTT. Translated, it gives CASSRTGGRDEKLFF.

V is TRBV29-1 and J is TRBJ2-5; D call uncertain. The CDR3 extends over 13 amino acids. V lost 0 bases and J 4 bases, leaving 9 bases between the germline ends. CDR1 and CDR2 (germline): SQVTM, ANQGSEA. CDR3 protein: CSVEDGVRETQYF. The CDR3 DNA reads TGCAGCGTTGAAGATGGAGTTCGAGAGACCCAGTACTTC.

The chain carries TRBV5-1 and TRBJ2-5; D perhaps matches TRBD1 (6 bases). Germline-derived CDR1 and CDR2 are SGHRS and YFSETQ. Trimming removed 4 bases at V and 5 bases at J, with 12 bases between. There are 13 residues in the CDR3. The CDR3 nucleotides are TGCGCCAGCAGCGGGCAGGGGACGGAGACCCAGTACTTC. Encoded protein: CASSGQGTETQYF.

This clone was recorded a few times. This chain uses TRBV6-6 with TRBJ1-6; 9 bases are shared with TRBD1. Germline assignment: CDR1 MNHNY and CDR2 SVGAGI (reference sequence). V shed 6 bases, J shed 7 bases, and the junction held 10 bases outside the gene matches. The CDR3 runs to 16 residues. CDR3 amino acids: CASRSYGGTGNSPLHF. As DNA, the CDR3 is TGTGCCAGCAGAAGTTATGGGGGGACAGGGAATTCACCCCTCCACTTT.

The chain has TRBV6-6 and TRBJ2-3; D is unclear. Germline V gives CDR1 MNHNY, CDR2 SVGAGI (reference sequence). CDR3 size: 14 residues. Trimming pared 7 bases from V and 1 base from J, leaving 12 bases between. The CDR3 nucleotides read TGTGCCAGCACCCCCGCCGGAGGCACAGATACGCAGTATTTT. Translated, it gives CASTPAGGTDTQYF.

The rearrangement uses TRBV6-5 and TRBJ1-6; D uncertain. Germline CDR1 MNHEY, CDR2 SVGAGI. The CDR3 loop spans 13 amino acids. Trimming cost V 6 bases and J 10 bases, with 13 bases left between them. The CDR3: CASSNPEGSPLHF. The CDR3 DNA follows: TGTGCCAGCAGCAATCCGGAGGGATCACCCCTCCACTTT.

The chain recombines TRBV11-2 with TRBJ2-1; 7 positions match TRBD1. V trimming: 5 bases; J trimming: 7 bases; junction bases outside the gene matches: 5. The CDR3 contains 13 residues. Germline values: CDR1 SGHAT, CDR2 FQNNGV. The CDR3 coding sequence is TGTGCCAGCAGCAAGGACAGGATGAATGAGCAGTTCTTC. Translating gives CASSKDRMNEQFF.

This clone has a handful of counts. The chain carries TRBV7-6 and TRBJ2-2; D perhaps matches TRBD2 (5 bases). The V end lost 0 bases, the J end lost 5 bases, and 10 bases lay between the germline ends. The CDR3 runs 15 residues. CDR1 is SGHVS, CDR2 FNYEAQ, per germline. For the CDR3, the DNA is TGTGCCAGCAGCTTAGCCGGGAAAAATACCGGGGAGCTGTTTTTT. Its protein product is CASSLAGKNTGELFF.

The J gene is TRBJ2-5, the V gene TRBV7-6; 10 bases are a match to TRBD2. V trimming: 3 bases; J trimming: 1 base; junction bases outside the gene matches: 8. CDR1 SGHVS and CDR2 FNYEAQ come from the germline V gene. This CDR3 contains 17 residues. The CDR3 bases are TGTGCCAGCAGCTTTCCTAGCGGGAGTTTACCCCAAGAGACCCAGTACTTC. Translating gives CASSFPSGSLPQETQYF.

This clone was observed a handful of times. V and J are TRBV7-2 and TRBJ2-2; 8 nucleotides agree with TRBD1. Germline lookup yields CDR1 SGHTA and CDR2 FQGNSA. This CDR3 is 17 amino acids long. V shed 3 bases and J 1 base; nucleotides not matched to a gene: 7. The CDR3 loop reads CASSFLGGTGNTGELFF. CDR3 nucleotide sequence: TGTGCCAGCAGCTTCCTAGGTGGGACAGGGAACACCGGGGAGCTGTTTTTT.

This sequence joins TRBV7-2 and TRBJ1-4, with 7 bases fitting TRBD1. Losses at the gene ends were 6 bases for V and 4 bases for J; bases not matched to a gene: 8. This CDR3 has 15 residues. The germline gives CDR1 SGHTA, CDR2 FQGNSA. CDR3 bases: TGTGCCAGCAGTCTACAGACAGGGCTTAATGAAAAACTGTTTTTT. Translating it yields CASSLQTGLNEKLFF.

This clone appeared a few times. V and J are TRBV30 and TRBJ1-4; a weak D match, TRBD1 (6 bases). V lost 2 bases and J lost 8, with 6 bases in between. This CDR3 region has 11 residues. Germline V gives CDR1 GTSNPN, CDR2 SVGIG (reference sequence). CDR3 residues: CAWSRGEKLFF. The CDR3 bases are TGTGCCTGGAGTAGGGGGGAAAAACTGTTTTTT. Drawing the rest from reference TRBV30 and TRBJ1-4, the complete variable domain is SQTIHQWPATLVQPVGSPLSLECTVEGTSNPNLYWYRQAAGRGLQLLFYSVGIGQISSEVPQNLSASRPQDRQFILSSKKLLLSDSGFYLCAWSRGEKLFFGSGTQLSVL.

This clone was seen a handful of times. This chain uses TRBV7-8 with TRBJ2-1, with D uncertain. The CDR3 has 13 amino acids. V shed 7 bases and J shed 8 bases, with 15 bases lying between them. Per germline, CDR1 SGHVS and CDR2 FQNEAQ. CDR3: CASTDPPVDEQFF. As DNA, the CDR3 is TGTGCCAGCACCGATCCCCCGGTGGATGAGCAGTTCTTC.

This clone was seen more than once but under ten times. The chain combines TRBV29-1 with TRBJ2-3; 9 nucleotides align to TRBD2. V was pared by 4 bases and J by 0 bases, with 5 bases of the junction left unmatched. In germline, CDR1 is SQVTM, CDR2 ANQGSEA. CDR3 length equals 15 residues. This CDR3 reads CSVVLAGPSTDTQYF. Written as DNA, the CDR3 is TGCAGCGTTGTCCTAGCGGGACCTAGCACAGATACGCAGTATTTT.

CDR3 sequence (DNA): TGTGCCAGCAGCCTTACTGGGGGGTTTCAAGAGACCCAGTACTTC. Translation: CASSLTGGFQETQYF. V is TRBV7-3 and J is TRBJ2-5; maybe TRBD2 (6 bases). Germline V gene sequence: CDR1 SGHTA, CDR2 FQGTGA. V lost 5 bases, J lost 2 bases, and 15 bases lay in between. CDR3 length: 15 residues.

The CDR3 is CASSQLRSSAEQYF. The CDR3 DNA reads as TGTGCCAGCAGCCAATTAAGGTCTAGCGCCGAGCAGTACTTC. V and J are TRBV11-2 and TRBJ2-7, with a possible D match to TRBD2 (6 bases). This CDR3 contains 14 residues. Trimming stripped 5 bases from V and 6 bases from J, with 17 bases between. Germline CDR1 SGHAT, CDR2 FQNNGV.

The chain links TRBV30 to TRBJ1-2; TRBD1 might be the D (5 bases). Per the germline V gene, CDR1 is GTSNPN and CDR2 is SVGIG (reference sequence). The CDR3 runs 14 residues. Between the trimmed V and J ends, which lost 0 bases and 8 bases, there was a span of 16 bases. The CDR3 spells CAWSVRTGVGGYTF. Here the CDR3 DNA reads TGTGCCTGGAGTGTACGGACGGGGGTGGGCGGCTACACCTTC.